Listed below are T cell receptor beta chains from one sample, sequenced in a study of blood T cell repertoires in COVID-19. Data came from immunoSEQ multiplex PCR; TCRdb stores just in-frame clones and leaves some out. Counted here are almost 55,000 clones, 90% occurring once; the ten biggest clones make up approximately 8%. Sequencing was performed on peripheral blood. All receptors come from a woman aged 40 to 50 with active COVID-19. The CDR3 runs from the conserved cysteine through the conserved F or W. The D gene is left open where the match is weak. Part of the rows lack a size; the others show once, few, many or a class for expanded clones.

V gene	J gene	D gene	clone size	CDR3 DNA	CDR3 protein
TRBV9	TRBJ1-2	TRBD1	.	TGTGCCAGCAGCGTAGGTGGCGGGACAGGGAGTTCCTATGGCTACACCTTC	CASSVGGGTGSSYGYTF
TRBV14	TRBJ2-1	.	.	TGTGCCAGCAGCCCAGGGGTGGGATCCTACAATGAGCAGTTCTTC	CASSPGVGSYNEQFF
TRBV2	TRBJ2-3	TRBD2	once	TGTGCCAGCATCCCGGAGGTAGCGGGGGCCGCAGATACGCAGTATTTT	CASIPEVAGAADTQYF
TRBV2	TRBJ1-3	.	.	TGTGCCAGCAGAGCTCTCACAGGTACTGGAAACACCATATATTTT	CASRALTGTGNTIYF
TRBV6-5	TRBJ1-5	.	.	TGTGCCAGTCGGCCGGGAGGAAATCAGCCCCAGCATTTT	CASRPGGNQPQHF
TRBV7-6	TRBJ2-7	TRBD1	.	TGTGCCAGCAGCTTGGACAGGGGGGCCTACGAGCAGTACTTC	CASSLDRGAYEQYF
TRBV19	TRBJ2-5	TRBD1	.	TGTGCCAGTAGTATGCGGGACAGGGCAGAGACCCAGTACTTC	CASSMRDRAETQYF
TRBV15	TRBJ1-5	TRBD1	.	TGTGCCACCAGCAGAGACAGGGGGGATCAGCCCCAGCATTTT	CATSRDRGDQPQHF
TRBV19	TRBJ2-1	.	.	TGTGCCAGTAGTACCCCGACAAACAGGGCGGGCAATGTTGAGCAGTTCTTC	CASSTPTNRAGNVEQFF
TRBV6-5	TRBJ1-1	TRBD1	.	TGTGCCAGTTCGGACAGGGGACGGCGAACTGAAGCTTTCTTT	CASSDRGRRTEAFF
TRBV10-3	TRBJ1-6	TRBD1	.	TGTGCCATCGCCCGGGACAGGGACAATTCACCCCTCCACTTT	CAIARDRDNSPLHF
TRBV10-1	TRBJ2-1	.	.	TGCGCCAGCAGTGAGTCGGGGCTCTATGAGCAGTTCTTC	CASSESGLYEQFF
TRBV27	TRBJ1-2	.	.	TGTGCCAGCAGTCTAGCGGGGGGCCGGAATGGCTACACCTTC	CASSLAGGRNGYTF
TRBV2	TRBJ2-7	.	.	TGTGCCAGCAGTGACTTATCGACAGGCCTCTCCTACGAGCAGTACTTC	CASSDLSTGLSYEQYF
TRBV9	TRBJ2-2	.	.	TGTGCCAGCAGCCCCCTTGGGGGGGCGACCGGGGAGCTGTTTTTT	CASSPLGGATGELFF
TRBV6-7	TRBJ1-5	TRBD1	.	TGTGCCAGCAGTTACTCGAGGGACAGGGGGTATTATAGCAATCAGCCCCAGCATTTT	CASSYSRDRGYYSNQPQHF
TRBV19	TRBJ2-1	.	.	TGTGCCAGTAGTATTCAGGCATTTTACAATGAGCAGTTCTTC	CASSIQAFYNEQFF
TRBV6-1	TRBJ1-1	TRBD1	.	TGTGCCAGCAGTGAACCCGGGACAGGGAGGGTTATCACTGAAGCTTTCTTT	CASSEPGTGRVITEAFF
TRBV10-3	TRBJ1-1	.	.	TGTGCCATCAGTGAGTCGGGGGGGAGTCAGCTGGTCGGAGCTTTCTTT	CAISESGGSQLVGAFF
TRBV5-1	TRBJ1-2	TRBD1	.	TGCGCCAGCAGCTCCGGACAGGGTTCGATGGGCTACACCTTC	CASSSGQGSMGYTF
TRBV3-1/TRBV3-2	TRBJ2-1	.	.	TGTGCCAGCAGCCCGAGCTCCGGGACTGGACCTTACAATGAGCAGTTCTTC	CASSPSSGTGPYNEQFF
TRBV3-1/TRBV3-2	TRBJ1-2	.	.	TGTGCCAGCAGCCCCAGGGGATCGGGCGGCTACACCTTC	CASSPRGSGGYTF
TRBV7-9	TRBJ1-5	TRBD1	once	TGTGCCAGCAGCTTAGGTGGGACAGGGGGCAGCAATCAGCCCCAGCATTTT	CASSLGGTGGSNQPQHF
TRBV11-3	TRBJ2-6	TRBD1	.	TGTGCCAGCAGCTTAAGGGGGACAGGGGGCAACTCTGGGGCCAACGTCCTGACTTTC	CASSLRGTGGNSGANVLTF
TRBV5-1	TRBJ2-1	.	.	TGCGCCAGCACTCAGGACAGTTACTACAATGAGCAGTTCTTC	CASTQDSYYNEQFF
TRBV19	TRBJ1-2	TRBD1	.	TGTGCCAGTAGGACGGGACAGGGGGCATTGGGCTACACCTTC	CASRTGQGALGYTF
TRBV19	TRBJ1-1	.	.	TGTGCCAGTAGTATTGGCAGAAGCACTGAAGCTTTCTTT	CASSIGRSTEAFF
TRBV19	TRBJ1-2	.	.	TGTGCCAGTAGTATTGGCCACAGACCCTATGGCTACACCTTC	CASSIGHRPYGYTF
TRBV7-3	TRBJ2-7	TRBD2	.	TGTGCCAGCAGCTTATACGCGGGGGGGACCTACGAGCAGTACTTC	CASSLYAGGTYEQYF
TRBV30	TRBJ1-2	.	.	TGTGCCTGGAGTCCGGGGTCCGATGGCTACACCTTC	CAWSPGSDGYTF
TRBV20-1	TRBJ1-3	.	.	TGCAGTGCTAGTAGGCCCCCCGGGAGTATGGCTGGAAACACCATATATTTT	CSASRPPGSMAGNTIYF
TRBV5-6	TRBJ2-2	.	.	TGTGCCAGCAGCTGGGGGGACACCGGGGAGCTGTTTTTT	CASSWGDTGELFF
TRBV19	TRBJ1-2	TRBD1	.	TGTGCCAGTAGTACGAGACGGACAGGGGGCAACTATGGCTACACCTTC	CASSTRRTGGNYGYTF